Listed here are 3 T cell receptor beta chains from one sample, sequenced in a study of CD8+CD57+ T cells in acquired aplastic anemia. Genomic DNA, the template, was used for profiling of the TCR beta VDJ and CDR3. MiXCR was run by TCRdb on the reads, yielding one entry per CDR3 protein. The sample lists hundreds of thousands of distinct CDR3 sequences; about two thirds were seen once. Sequences were obtained from sorted CD4+, CD8+, or CD8+CD57+ T cells (not recorded which) from PBMCs. The source of these receptors is a human donor in good health, serving as a control.

This clonotype was recorded a few times. This sequence joins TRBV14 and TRBJ2-3; 10 nucleotides align to TRBD2. The trim removed 1 base at V and 0 bases at J, leaving 13 bases unmatched. This CDR3 has 20 amino acids. The germline CDR1 and CDR2 sequences are SGHDN and FVKESK. The CDR3 sequence is CASSQGIHGSSGGSTDTQYF. The CDR3, as DNA: TGTGCCAGCAGCCAAGGAATCCATGGTTCTAGCGGGGGAAGCACAGATACGCAGTATTTT.

This clonotype was seen repeatedly, ten times or more. The gene calls are TRBV6-1 and TRBJ1-5; the match to TRBD1 covers 7 bases. This CDR3 spans 12 amino acids. V lost 7 bases to trimming and J lost 9 bases; unmatched junction nucleotides: 6. Germline lookup yields CDR1 MNHNS and CDR2 SASEGT. CDR3 sequence reads: CASNDRVGPQHF. For the CDR3, the DNA is TGTGCCAGCAATGACAGGGTGGGGCCCCAGCATTTT.

V and J are TRBV7-9 and TRBJ2-5; TRBD1 matches 9 bases. This CDR3 is 14 amino acids long. V gave up 5 bases and J gave up 5 bases; unmatched junction bases: 6. Germline CDR1 SEHNR, CDR2 FQNEAQ (reference sequence). The CDR3 here is CASSPYGQGETQYF. CDR3 DNA sequence: TGTGCCAGCAGCCCCTACGGACAGGGGGAGACCCAGTACTTC.